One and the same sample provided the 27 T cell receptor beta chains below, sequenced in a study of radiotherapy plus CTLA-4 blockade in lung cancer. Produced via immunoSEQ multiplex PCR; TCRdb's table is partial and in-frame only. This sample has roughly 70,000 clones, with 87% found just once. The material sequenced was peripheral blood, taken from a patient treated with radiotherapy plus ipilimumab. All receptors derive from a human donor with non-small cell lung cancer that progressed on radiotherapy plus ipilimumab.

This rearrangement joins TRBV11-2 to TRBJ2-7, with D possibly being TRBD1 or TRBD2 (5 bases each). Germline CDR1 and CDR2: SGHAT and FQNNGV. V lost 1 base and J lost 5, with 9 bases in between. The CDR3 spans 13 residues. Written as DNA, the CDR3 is TGTGCCAGCAGCTTAGCAGGGACCAACGAGCAGTACTTC. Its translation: CASSLAGTNEQYF. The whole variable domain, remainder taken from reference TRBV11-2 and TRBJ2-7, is EAGVAQSPRYKIIEKRQSVAFWCNPISGHATLYWYQQILGQGPKLLIQFQNNGVVDDSQLPKDRFSAERLKGVDSTLKIQPAKLEDSAVYLCASSLAGTNEQYFGPGTRLTVT.

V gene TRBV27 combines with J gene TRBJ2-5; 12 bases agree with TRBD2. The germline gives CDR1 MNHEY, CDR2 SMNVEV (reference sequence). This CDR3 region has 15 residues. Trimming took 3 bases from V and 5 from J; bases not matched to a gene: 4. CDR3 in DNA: TGTGCCAGCAGTTTCCTAGCGGGAGGGGGGGAGACCCAGTACTTC. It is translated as CASSFLAGGGETQYF.

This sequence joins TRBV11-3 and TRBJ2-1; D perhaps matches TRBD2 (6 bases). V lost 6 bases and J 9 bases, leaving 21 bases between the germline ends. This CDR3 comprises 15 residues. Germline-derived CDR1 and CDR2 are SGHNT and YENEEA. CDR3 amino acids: CASSPMGGEAAEQFF. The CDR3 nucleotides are TGTGCCAGCAGTCCAATGGGGGGAGAAGCCGCTGAGCAGTTCTTC. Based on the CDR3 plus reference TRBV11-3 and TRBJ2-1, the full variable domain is EAGVVQSPRYKIIEKKQPVAFWCNPISGHNTLYWYLQNLGQGPELLIRYENEEAVDDSQLPKDRFSAERLKGVDSTLKIQPAELGDSAVYLCASSPMGGEAAEQFFGPGTRLTVL.

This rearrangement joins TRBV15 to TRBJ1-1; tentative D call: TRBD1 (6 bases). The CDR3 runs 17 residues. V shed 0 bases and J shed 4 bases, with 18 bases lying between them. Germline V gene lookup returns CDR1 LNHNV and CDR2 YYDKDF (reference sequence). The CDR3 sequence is CATSRDQFEGGFTEAFF. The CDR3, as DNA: TGTGCCACCAGCAGAGATCAGTTTGAGGGGGGATTCACTGAAGCTTTCTTT.

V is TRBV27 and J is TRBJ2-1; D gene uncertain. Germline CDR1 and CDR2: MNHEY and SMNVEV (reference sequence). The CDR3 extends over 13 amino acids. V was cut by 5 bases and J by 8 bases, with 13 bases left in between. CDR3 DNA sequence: TGTGCCAGCAGTCCAATACTACCCCATGAGCAGTTCTTC. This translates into CASSPILPHEQFF.

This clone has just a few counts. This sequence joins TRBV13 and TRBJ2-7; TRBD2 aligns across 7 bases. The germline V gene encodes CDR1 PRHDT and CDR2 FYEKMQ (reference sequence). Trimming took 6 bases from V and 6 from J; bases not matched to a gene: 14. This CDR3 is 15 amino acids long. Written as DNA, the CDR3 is TGTGCCAGCAGTCGGGATCTAGCGGTAGTGGGCGAGCAGTACTTC. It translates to CASSRDLAVVGEQYF.

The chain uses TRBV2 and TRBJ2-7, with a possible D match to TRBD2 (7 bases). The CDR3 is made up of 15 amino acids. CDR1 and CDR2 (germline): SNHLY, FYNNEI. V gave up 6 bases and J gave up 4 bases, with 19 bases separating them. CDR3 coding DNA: TGTGCCAGCAGGGAGGGAAGGGGGGGTTCTTACGAGCAGTACTTC. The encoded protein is CASREGRGGSYEQYF.

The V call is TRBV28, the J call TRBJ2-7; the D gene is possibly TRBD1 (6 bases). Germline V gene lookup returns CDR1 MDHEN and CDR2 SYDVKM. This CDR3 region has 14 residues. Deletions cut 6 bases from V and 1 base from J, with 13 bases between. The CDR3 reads CASSQPDSSYEQYV. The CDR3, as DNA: TGTGCCAGCAGCCAACCGGACAGTTCCTACGAGCAGTACGTC.

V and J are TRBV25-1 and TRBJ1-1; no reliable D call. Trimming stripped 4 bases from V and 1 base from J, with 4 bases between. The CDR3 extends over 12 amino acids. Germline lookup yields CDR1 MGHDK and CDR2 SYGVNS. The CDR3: CASSVGNTEAFF. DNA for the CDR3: TGTGCCAGCAGTGTTGGGAACACTGAAGCTTTCTTT.

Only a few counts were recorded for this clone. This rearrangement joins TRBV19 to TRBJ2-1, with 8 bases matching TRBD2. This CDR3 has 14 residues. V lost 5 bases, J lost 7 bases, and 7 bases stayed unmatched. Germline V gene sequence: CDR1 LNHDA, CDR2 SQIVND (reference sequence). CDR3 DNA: TGTGCCAGTAGTTCCGGGACTAGGAGGAATGAGCAGTTCTTC. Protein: CASSSGTRRNEQFF.

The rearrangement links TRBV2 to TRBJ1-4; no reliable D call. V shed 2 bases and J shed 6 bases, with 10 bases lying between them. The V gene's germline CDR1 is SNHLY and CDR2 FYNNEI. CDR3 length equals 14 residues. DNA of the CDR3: TGTGCCAGCAGTGAAAGGGTTATCCATGAAAAACTGTTTTTT. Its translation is CASSERVIHEKLFF.

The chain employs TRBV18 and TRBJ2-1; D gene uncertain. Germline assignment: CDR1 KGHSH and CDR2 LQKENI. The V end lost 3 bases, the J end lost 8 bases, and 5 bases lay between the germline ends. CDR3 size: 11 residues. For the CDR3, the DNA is TGTGCCAGCTCACCGGTCGATGAGCAGTTCTTC. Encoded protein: CASSPVDEQFF.

CDR3 in DNA: TGCGCCAGCAGCTTGGGAATGGGGCGGATTAACACCGGGGAGCTGTTTTTT. It codes for CASSLGMGRINTGELFF. The rearrangement uses TRBV5-1 and TRBJ2-2, with a weak D call TRBD1 (5 bases). V lost 0 bases and J lost 2, with 14 bases in between. CDR3 size: 17 residues. The germline CDR1 and CDR2 sequences are SGHRS and YFSETQ.

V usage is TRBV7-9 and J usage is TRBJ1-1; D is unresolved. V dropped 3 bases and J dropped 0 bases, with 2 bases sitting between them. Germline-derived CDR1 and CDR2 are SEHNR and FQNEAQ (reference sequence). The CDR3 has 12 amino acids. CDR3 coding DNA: TGTGCCAGCAGCTTGGTGAACACTGAAGCTTTCTTT. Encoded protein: CASSLVNTEAFF.

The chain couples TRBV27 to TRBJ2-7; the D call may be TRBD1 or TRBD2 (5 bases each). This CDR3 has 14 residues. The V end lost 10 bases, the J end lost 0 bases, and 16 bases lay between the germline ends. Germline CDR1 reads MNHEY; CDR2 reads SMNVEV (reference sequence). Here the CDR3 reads CATNIGAVSYEQYV. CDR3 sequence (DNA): TGTGCCACCAACATCGGGGCAGTCTCCTACGAGCAGTACGTC.

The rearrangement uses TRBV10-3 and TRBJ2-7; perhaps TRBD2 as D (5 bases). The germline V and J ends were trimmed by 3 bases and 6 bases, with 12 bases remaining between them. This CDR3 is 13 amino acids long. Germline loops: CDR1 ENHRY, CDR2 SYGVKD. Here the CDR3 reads CAISDVDYREQYV. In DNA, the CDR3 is TGTGCCATCAGTGATGTCGACTATCGCGAGCAGTACGTC.

For the CDR3, the DNA is TGTGCCAGCAGCGCCGGAGGATCGGCCGGGGAGCTGTTTTTT. Translation gives CASSAGGSAGELFF. This chain connects TRBV5-6 to TRBJ2-2, with D tentatively TRBD2 (5 bases). The V end was cut by 4 bases, the J end by 6 bases, with 13 bases between. CDR1 and CDR2 from the germline V gene are SGHDT and YYEEEE. The CDR3 totals 14 residues. Supplemented by reference TRBV5-6 and TRBJ2-2, the full variable domain reads DAGVTQSPTHLIKTRGQQVTLRCSPKSGHDTVSWYQQALGQGPQFIFQYYEEEERQRGNFPDRFSGHQFPNYSSELNVNALLLGDSALYLCASSAGGSAGELFFGEGSRLTVL.

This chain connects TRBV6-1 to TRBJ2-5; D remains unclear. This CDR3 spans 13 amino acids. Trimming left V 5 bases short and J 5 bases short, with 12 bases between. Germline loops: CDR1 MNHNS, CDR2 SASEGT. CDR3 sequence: CASSSGWMETQYF. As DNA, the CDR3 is TGTGCCAGCAGTTCAGGTTGGATGGAGACCCAGTACTTC.

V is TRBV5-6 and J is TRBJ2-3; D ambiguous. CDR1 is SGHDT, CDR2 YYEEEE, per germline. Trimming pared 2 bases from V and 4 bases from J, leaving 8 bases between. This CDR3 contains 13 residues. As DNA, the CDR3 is TGTGCCAGCAGCTTCGGCAGCGCAGATACGCAGTATTTT. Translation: CASSFGSADTQYF.

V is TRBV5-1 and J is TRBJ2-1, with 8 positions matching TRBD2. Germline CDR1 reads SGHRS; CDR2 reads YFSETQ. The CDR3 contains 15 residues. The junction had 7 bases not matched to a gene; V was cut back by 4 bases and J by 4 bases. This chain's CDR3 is CASSKGLEGYNEQFF. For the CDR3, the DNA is TGCGCCAGCAGCAAGGGACTAGAGGGTTACAATGAGCAGTTCTTC.

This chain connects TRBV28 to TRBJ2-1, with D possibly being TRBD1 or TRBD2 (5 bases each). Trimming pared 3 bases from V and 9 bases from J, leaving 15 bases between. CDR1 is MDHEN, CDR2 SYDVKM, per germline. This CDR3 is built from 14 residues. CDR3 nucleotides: TGTGCCAGCAGTTTGTGGGGGAGCGGCGGTGAGCAGTTCTTC. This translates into CASSLWGSGGEQFF.

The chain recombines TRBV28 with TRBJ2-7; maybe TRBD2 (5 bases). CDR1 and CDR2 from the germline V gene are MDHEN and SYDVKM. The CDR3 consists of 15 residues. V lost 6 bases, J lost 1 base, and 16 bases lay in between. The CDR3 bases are TGTGCCAGCAGCGCCGGTACAAGGAGGTCCTACGAGCAGTACGTC. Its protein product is CASSAGTRRSYEQYV.

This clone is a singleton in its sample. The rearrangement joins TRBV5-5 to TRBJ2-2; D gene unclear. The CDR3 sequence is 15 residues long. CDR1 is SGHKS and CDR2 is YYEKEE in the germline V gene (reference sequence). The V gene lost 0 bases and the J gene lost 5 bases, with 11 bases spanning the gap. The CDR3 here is CASSLDSPRTGELFF. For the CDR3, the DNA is TGTGCCAGCAGCTTGGACAGCCCGAGGACCGGGGAGCTGTTTTTT.

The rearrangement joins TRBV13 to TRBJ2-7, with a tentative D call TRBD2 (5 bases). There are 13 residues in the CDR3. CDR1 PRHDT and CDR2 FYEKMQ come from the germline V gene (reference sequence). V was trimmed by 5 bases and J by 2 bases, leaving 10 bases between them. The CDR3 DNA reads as TGTGCCAGCAGCAGCGGACCTACCTACGAGCAGTACTTC. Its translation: CASSSGPTYEQYF.

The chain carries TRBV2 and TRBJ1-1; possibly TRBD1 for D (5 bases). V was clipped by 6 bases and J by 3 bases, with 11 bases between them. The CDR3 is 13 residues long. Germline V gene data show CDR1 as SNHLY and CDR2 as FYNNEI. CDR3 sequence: CASSLDSDTEAFF. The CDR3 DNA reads TGTGCCAGCAGCCTCGACAGCGACACTGAAGCTTTCTTT.

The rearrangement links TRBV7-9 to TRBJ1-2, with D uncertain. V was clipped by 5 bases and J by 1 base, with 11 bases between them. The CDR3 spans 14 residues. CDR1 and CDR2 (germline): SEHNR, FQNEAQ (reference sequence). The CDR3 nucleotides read TGTGCCAGCAGCCATATTGGGTTTAACTATGGCTACACCTTC. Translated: CASSHIGFNYGYTF.

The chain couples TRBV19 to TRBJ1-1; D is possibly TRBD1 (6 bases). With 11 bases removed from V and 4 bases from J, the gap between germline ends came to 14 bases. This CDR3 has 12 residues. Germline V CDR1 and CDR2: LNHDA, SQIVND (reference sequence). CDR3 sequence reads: CASWGGGTEAFF. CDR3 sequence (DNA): TGTGCCTCCTGGGGAGGGGGCACTGAAGCTTTCTTT.